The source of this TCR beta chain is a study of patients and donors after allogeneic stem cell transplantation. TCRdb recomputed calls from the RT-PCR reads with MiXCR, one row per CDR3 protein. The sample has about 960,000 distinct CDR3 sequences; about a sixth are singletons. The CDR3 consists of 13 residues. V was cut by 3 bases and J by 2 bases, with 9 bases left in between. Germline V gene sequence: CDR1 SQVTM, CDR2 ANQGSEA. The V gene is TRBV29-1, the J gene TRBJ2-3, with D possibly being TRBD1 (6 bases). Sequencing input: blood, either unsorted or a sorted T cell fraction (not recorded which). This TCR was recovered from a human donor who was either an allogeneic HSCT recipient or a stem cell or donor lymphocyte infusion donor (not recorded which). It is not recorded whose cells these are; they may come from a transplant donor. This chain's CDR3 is CSVEWTVTDTQYF. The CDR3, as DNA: TGCAGCGTTGAGTGGACAGTCACAGATACGCAGTATTTT.